This T cell receptor beta chain was found in a study of blood T cell repertoires in COVID-19. Some clones are missing from TCRdb's copy, which holds only in-frame ones; the method was immunoSEQ multiplex PCR. The table records roughly 75,000 clones, over 75% of them present only once. The sample comprised peripheral blood. The sequence was collected from a middle-aged man with acute or convalescent COVID-19.

CDR3 loop: CASSASGTGAYEQYF. CDR3 bases: TGCGCCAGCAGCGCCTCCGGGACAGGGGCCTACGAGCAGTACTTC. The chain couples TRBV5-1 to TRBJ2-7; 10 nucleotides align to TRBD1. The length of the CDR3 is 15 residues. Germline CDR1 is SGHRS and CDR2 is YFSETQ. Germline trimming cut 4 bases from V and 2 bases from J; bases unmatched to any gene: 6.